This T cell receptor beta chain was retrieved from a study of OX40 agonist ivuxolimab in advanced cancers. Study-wide findings and caveats: Blood T cells, both CD4+ and CD8+, expanded clonally by week 6 at 0.1 to 3.0 mg/kg.

As for this clone: Its antigen remains unidentified.

The assay was immunoSEQ multiplex PCR, and TCRdb's table has in-frame clones only and misses some. The repertoire holds 83,000 or so clones, 85% to 95% seen once, with around 0.7% in the top ten. The material was CD4+ or CD8+ T cells sorted from blood, obtained in a trial of the OX40 agonist ivuxolimab. This TCR came from an adult with an advanced solid tumor such as melanoma, head and neck, liver or kidney cancer.

The CDR3: CASSMGQIYGYTF. Written as DNA, the CDR3 is TGTGCCAGCAGCATGGGACAGATCTATGGCTACACCTTC. This chain connects TRBV5-6 to TRBJ1-2, with 7 bases lining up with TRBD1. V shed 4 bases, J shed 4 bases, and the junction held 4 bases outside the gene matches. This CDR3 is built from 13 residues. CDR1 and CDR2 (germline): SGHDT, YYEEEE.